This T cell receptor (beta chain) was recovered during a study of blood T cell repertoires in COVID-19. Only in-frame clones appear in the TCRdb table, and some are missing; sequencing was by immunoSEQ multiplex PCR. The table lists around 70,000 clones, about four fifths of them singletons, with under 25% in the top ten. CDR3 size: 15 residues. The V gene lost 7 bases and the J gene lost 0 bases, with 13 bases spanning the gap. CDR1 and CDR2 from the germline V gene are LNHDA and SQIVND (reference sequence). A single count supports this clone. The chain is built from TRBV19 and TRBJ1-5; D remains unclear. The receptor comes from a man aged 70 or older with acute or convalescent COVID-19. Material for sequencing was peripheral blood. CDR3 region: CASKPAADSNQPQHF. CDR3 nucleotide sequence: TGTGCCAGTAAGCCGGCGGCAGATAGCAATCAGCCCCAGCATTTT.